The 32 T cell receptor beta chains given below trace back to one sample, sequenced in a study of cytomegalovirus exposure and HLA in healthy donors (dated by TCRdb to 2015 to 2018). Library method: the immunoSEQ multiplex PCR assay. For the multiplex PCR, a mixture combining 60 forward primers for TCR Vbeta segments and 13 reverse primers for TCR Jbeta segments was used. Here the immuneACCESS table is served through TCRdb, limited to in-frame sequences with V and J called. Missing clones are a known gap in these copies; in checked studies unresolved V genes cover under half, and the rest lacks a known reason. This sample has about 130,000 clones in its table, and approximately 80% of those were observed once. The top ten hold over 3% of the sample. Material: PBMCs. All receptors come from a woman between 40 and 55 years old in good health and CMV-seronegative.

The chain recombines TRBV7-9 with TRBJ2-7; 8 bases align to TRBD1. Germline-derived CDR1 and CDR2 are SEHNR and FQNEAQ (reference sequence). V dropped 0 bases and J dropped 5; count of bases not matched to a gene: 3. The CDR3 consists of 14 residues. The CDR3 reads CASSLASDRDEQYF. CDR3 DNA: TGTGCCAGCAGCTTAGCCTCGGACAGGGACGAGCAGTACTTC.

The chain recombines TRBV14 with TRBJ2-2; TRBD1 might be the D (5 bases). The length of the CDR3 is 14 residues. The germline V and J ends were trimmed by 0 bases and 7 bases, with 9 bases remaining between them. Per germline, CDR1 SGHDN and CDR2 FVKESK. CDR3 nucleotide sequence: TGTGCCAGCAGCCAAGATACCAGGGTCGGGGAGCTGTTTTTT. Translated: CASSQDTRVGELFF.

This chain uses TRBV29-1 with TRBJ1-3; D might be TRBD1 (6 bases). CDR1 is SQVTM and CDR2 is ANQGSEA in the germline V gene. This CDR3 is 14 amino acids long. The V end was cut by 1 base, the J end by 2 bases, with 9 bases between. The DNA for the CDR3 is TGCAGCGTTGAAGTTTCAGGGGCTGGAAACACCATATATTTT. As protein: CSVEVSGAGNTIYF.

The gene calls are TRBV5-1 and TRBJ2-7, with 8 positions matching TRBD2. CDR1 is SGHRS and CDR2 is YFSETQ in the germline V gene. The CDR3 totals 14 residues. V gave up 3 bases and J gave up 7 bases; unmatched junction bases: 9. The CDR3 DNA is TGCGCCAGCAGCTCAGGATTGCGGGGGGAAGAGCAGTACTTC. It encodes CASSSGLRGEEQYF.

DNA of the CDR3: TGTGCCAGCAGACTAGCGGGCCGCGACAATGAGCAGTTCTTC. It codes for CASRLAGRDNEQFF. This chain connects TRBV2 to TRBJ2-1; TRBD2 matches at 9 bases. Germline V lookup: CDR1 SNHLY, CDR2 FYNNEI. The CDR3 totals 14 residues. Trimming at V came to 6 bases and at J to 5 bases, leaving 5 bases not matched to a gene.

The chain links TRBV4-1 to TRBJ1-5; possibly TRBD1 for D (6 bases). In germline, CDR1 is MGHRA, CDR2 YSYEKL. Trimming took off 1 base at V and 10 bases at J, with 17 bases between the two ends. CDR3 length: 15 residues. CDR3: CASSQVLRGGQPQHF. The CDR3 DNA follows: TGCGCCAGCAGCCAAGTCTTGAGGGGGGGACAACCCCAGCATTTT.

The CDR3 loop reads CASSQVIAGLVTEAFF. For the CDR3, the DNA is TGTGCCAGCAGCCAAGTGATCGCGGGTTTAGTCACTGAAGCTTTCTTT. V gene TRBV14 combines with J gene TRBJ1-1; D is ambiguous. Per germline, CDR1 SGHDN and CDR2 FVKESK. This CDR3 is built from 16 residues. Trimming cost V 1 base and J 4 bases, with 16 bases left between them.

As DNA, the CDR3 is TGCGCCAGCAGCTTGGAGCCCGGTACAGATACGCAGTATTTT. This encodes CASSLEPGTDTQYF. The chain has TRBV5-1 and TRBJ2-3; no firm D call. The CDR3 length is 14 residues. The germline V gene has CDR1 SGHRS and CDR2 YFSETQ. Trimming stripped 0 bases from V and 3 bases from J, with 8 bases between.

V usage is TRBV27 and J usage is TRBJ2-2, with D possibly TRBD2 on 6 matching bases. Trimming left V 1 base short and J 5 bases short, with 11 bases between. From germline, CDR1 is MNHEY and CDR2 SMNVEV (reference sequence). This CDR3 spans 15 amino acids. Written as DNA, the CDR3 is TGTGCCAGCAGTTTATACCCGGGGAGGACCGGGGAGCTGTTTTTT. This translates into CASSLYPGRTGELFF.

The gene calls are TRBV5-1 and TRBJ2-3; 13 positions match TRBD2. The CDR3 consists of 15 residues. CDR1 is SGHRS, CDR2 YFSETQ, per germline. After removal of 4 bases from V and 5 bases from J, the junction contained 4 bases not matched to a gene. Here the CDR3 DNA reads TGCGCCAGCAGCCGGACTAGCGGGGGCCAAGATACGCAGTATTTT. Amino acids: CASSRTSGGQDTQYF.

The chain couples TRBV28 to TRBJ1-2, with D unclear. The CDR3 consists of 13 residues. Germline CDR1 reads MDHEN; CDR2 reads SYDVKM. Deletions cut 5 bases from V and 4 bases from J, with 11 bases between. CDR3 nucleotides: TGTGCCAGCAGTCCCCTTGAGATCTATGGCTACACCTTC. Its protein product is CASSPLEIYGYTF.

The chain is built from TRBV7-3 and TRBJ2-2; no reliable D call. Trimming took 6 bases from V and 7 from J, leaving 9 bases between them. Germline CDR1 SGHTA, CDR2 FQGTGA. The CDR3 runs 12 residues. CDR3 residues: CASSLAGGELFF. Written as DNA, the CDR3 is TGTGCCAGCAGTCTGGCAGGCGGGGAGCTGTTTTTT.

The CDR3 region is CASSQSASGEETQYF. CDR3 DNA sequence: TGTGCCAGCAGCCAATCGGCTAGCGGAGAAGAGACCCAGTACTTC. The chain links TRBV4-2 to TRBJ2-5; TRBD2 matches 7 bases. The length of the CDR3 is 15 residues. Germline loops: CDR1 LGHNA, CDR2 YNFKEQ. Germline trimming cut 2 bases from V and 3 bases from J; bases unmatched to any gene: 6.

This clone was counted between two and nine times. V is TRBV27 and J is TRBJ1-6; D not resolved. CDR3 length: 12 residues. CDR1 MNHEY and CDR2 SMNVEV come from the germline V gene (reference sequence). V was shortened by 5 bases and J by 14 bases, with 13 bases between the two germline ends. CDR3 coding DNA: TGTGCCAGCAGTGACCCCCCCGGGACCCTCCACTTT. Translation gives CASSDPPGTLHF.

As DNA, the CDR3 is TGTGCCAGCAGTACCAGGGGGACAGGGACCTACGAGCAGTACTTC. This encodes CASSTRGTGTYEQYF. The rearrangement uses TRBV27 and TRBJ2-7; 9 nucleotides align to TRBD1. This CDR3 spans 15 amino acids. J lost 2 bases, V lost 5 bases, and 7 bases had no gene match. From germline, CDR1 is MNHEY and CDR2 SMNVEV (reference sequence).

V usage is TRBV28 and J usage is TRBJ1-5; possible D gene TRBD1, 6 bases. There are 14 residues in the CDR3. Trimming removed 6 bases from V and 7 bases from J, with 16 bases in between. The germline V gene has CDR1 MDHEN and CDR2 SYDVKM. DNA of the CDR3: TGTGCCAGCAGGCTCACAGGGAGGGAGCAGCCCCAGCATTTT. Its translation is CASRLTGREQPQHF.

The chain combines TRBV29-1 with TRBJ1-5, with D possibly TRBD1 on 6 matching bases. Germline CDR1 SQVTM, CDR2 ANQGSEA. The CDR3 contains 13 residues. V lost 3 bases, J lost 4 bases, and 10 bases lay in between. CDR3 in DNA: TGCAGCGTTGATTTCGGACAGAATCAGCCCCAGCATTTT. Translating gives CSVDFGQNQPQHF.

This clone was counted a few times. The rearrangement joins TRBV4-1 to TRBJ1-2, with no clear D. V lost 1 base and J lost 5, with 11 bases in between. The germline gives CDR1 MGHRA, CDR2 YSYEKL. The CDR3 is 14 residues long. CDR3 sequence reads: CASSQGGGGYGYTF. Written as DNA, the CDR3 is TGCGCCAGCAGCCAAGGGGGTGGAGGGTATGGCTACACCTTC.

This clone was counted a single time. The V call is TRBV15, the J call TRBJ1-6, with no clear D. The germline CDR1 and CDR2 sequences are LNHNV and YYDKDF (reference sequence). The CDR3 loop spans 17 amino acids. V gave up 1 base and J gave up 0 bases, with 10 bases separating them. The CDR3 is CATSRAAGHSYNSPLHF. CDR3 in DNA: TGTGCCACCAGCAGAGCGGCAGGCCACTCCTATAATTCACCCCTCCACTTT. Supplemented by reference TRBV15 and TRBJ1-6, the full variable domain reads DAMVIQNPRYQVTQFGKPVTLSCSQTLNHNVMYWYQQKSSQAPKLLFHYYDKDFNNEADTPDNFQSRRPNTSFCFLDIRSPGLGDTAMYLCATSRAAGHSYNSPLHFGNGTRLTVT.

J is TRBJ2-7 and V is TRBV7-8, with 8 bases fitting TRBD2. The germline CDR1 and CDR2 sequences are SGHVS and FQNEAQ. The V segment lost 5 bases and the J segment 0 bases; nucleotides outside the gene matches: 15. The CDR3 is 18 amino acids. CDR3 in DNA: TGTGCCAGCAGCCGATATAGCGGGAAAAGAGGGATCTCCTACGAGCAGTACTTC. The encoded protein is CASSRYSGKRGISYEQYF.

The V gene is TRBV6-5, the J gene TRBJ1-2; no definite D call. This CDR3 contains 15 residues. The ends were cut back, 5 bases at V and 0 bases at J, with 13 bases in the middle. Germline CDR1 and CDR2: MNHEY and SVGAGI. The CDR3 DNA reads TGTGCCAGCAGTGGCCTCGGCGGAGCTAACTATGGCTACACCTTC. Its translation: CASSGLGGANYGYTF.

The J gene is TRBJ2-3, the V gene TRBV27, with D possibly being TRBD2 (5 bases). The ends were cut back, 2 bases at V and 3 bases at J, with 12 bases in the middle. The CDR3 consists of 15 residues. Germline V gene lookup returns CDR1 MNHEY and CDR2 SMNVEV (reference sequence). The CDR3: CASSLRGRATDTQYF. The CDR3 bases are TGTGCCAGCAGTTTACGGGGTCGGGCTACAGATACGCAGTATTTT.

J is TRBJ2-5 and V is TRBV28, with TRBD2 as a possible D gene (5 bases). Germline CDR1 and CDR2: MDHEN and SYDVKM. The CDR3 has 13 amino acids. V shed 6 bases and J shed 5 bases, with 13 bases lying between them. CDR3 sequence (DNA): TGTGCCAGCAGAACTAGTGGGATGGAGACCCAGTACTTC. This translates into CASRTSGMETQYF.

The chain combines TRBV11-3 with TRBJ2-5; the match to TRBD2 covers 7 bases. The CDR3 consists of 13 residues. Germline V CDR1 and CDR2: SGHNT, YENEEA. The trim removed 5 bases at V and 1 base at J, leaving 1 base unmatched. CDR3 DNA sequence: TGTGCCAGCAGCCCGGGAGGCCAAGAGACCCAGTACTTC. Translated, it gives CASSPGGQETQYF.

The chain uses TRBV19 and TRBJ2-1, with D tentatively TRBD1 (5 bases). V lost 4 bases, J lost 3 bases, and 10 bases lay in between. The germline V gene encodes CDR1 LNHDA and CDR2 SQIVND (reference sequence). This CDR3 contains 14 residues. The CDR3 nucleotides read TGTGCCAGTAGTACAACAGGTTTCTACAATGAGCAGTTCTTC. This codes for CASSTTGFYNEQFF.

V is TRBV9 and J is TRBJ2-5, with D uncertain. The J call is doubtful: the DNA matches TRBJ2-7 better. The CDR3 runs to 14 residues. CDR1 is SGDLS, CDR2 YYNGEE, per germline. The CDR3 DNA reads TGTGCCAGCAGTCCAGGTTATAACTCCTACGAGCAGTACTTC. Amino acid sequence: CASSPGYNSYEQYF.

The chain employs TRBV10-3 and TRBJ2-3; 12 bases map to TRBD2. In germline, CDR1 is ENHRY, CDR2 SYGVKD. This CDR3 is 16 amino acids long. The J segment lost 2 bases and the V segment lost 2 bases, leaving 2 bases of the junction unmatched. CDR3: CAISEGLAGPTDTQYF. In DNA form, the CDR3 reads TGTGCCATCAGTGAGGGACTAGCGGGACCCACAGATACGCAGTATTTT.

The rearrangement links TRBV6-5 to TRBJ1-2; TRBD1 agrees at 7 bases. The CDR3 runs 15 residues. Per the germline V gene, CDR1 is MNHEY and CDR2 is SVGAGI. After removal of 6 bases from V and 1 base from J, the junction contained 8 bases not matched to a gene. CDR3 nucleotide sequence: TGTGCCAGCAGCCGGGACAGCACGATTAACTATGGCTACACCTTC. Its protein is CASSRDSTINYGYTF.

The rearrangement joins TRBV6-1 to TRBJ1-4; 7 bases agree with TRBD1. Germline assignment: CDR1 MNHNS and CDR2 SASEGT. Losses at the gene ends were 3 bases for V and 12 bases for J; bases not matched to a gene: 10. CDR3 length equals 14 residues. CDR3 bases: TGTGCCAGCAGTGACCAGGGACAGAATCCTGAACTGTTTTTT. This sequence encodes CASSDQGQNPELFF.

This rearrangement joins TRBV27 to TRBJ1-1; D unclear. The CDR3 has 13 residues. Germline CDR1 MNHEY, CDR2 SMNVEV (reference sequence). Between the trimmed V and J ends, which lost 5 bases and 6 bases, there was a span of 13 bases. As DNA, the CDR3 is TGTGCCAGCAGTCCCGGTGTGAGGGCTGAAGCTTTCTTT. Its translation is CASSPGVRAEAFF.

The V call is TRBV7-3, the J call TRBJ2-1, with 9 nucleotides matching TRBD2. The germline CDR1 and CDR2 sequences are SGHTA and FQGTGA. This CDR3 is built from 16 residues. The V and J ends lost 0 bases and 3 bases, in that order; junction bases with no gene match: 3. The CDR3 loop is CASSLTAGGVYNEQFF. The CDR3 coding sequence is TGTGCCAGCAGCTTAACAGCGGGGGGCGTCTACAATGAGCAGTTCTTC.

The rearrangement uses TRBV6-5 and TRBJ2-7; D might be TRBD1 (5 bases). Looked up from germline, CDR1 is MNHEY and CDR2 is SVGAGI. V dropped 5 bases and J dropped 3 bases, with 11 bases sitting between them. The CDR3 is made up of 13 amino acids. The DNA of the CDR3 is TGTGCCAGCAGTCAGGGAAGCCTCTACGAGCAGTACTTC. This encodes CASSQGSLYEQYF.